This T cell receptor (beta chain) was obtained from a study of regulatory T cells in long-lasting Graves disease (dated by TCRdb to the early 2020s). At the level of the whole study: Antithyroid drugs had been taken for less than 3 months by newly diagnosed Graves' disease patients. This study used TCR sequencing and RNA sequencing of peripheral blood to compare persistent Graves' disease patients against newly diagnosed Graves' disease patients. The study was registered as a clinical trial and conducted in China. A total of some 33 samples were covered by TCR sequencing, comprising approximately 13 persistent and some 20 newly diagnosed Graves' disease patients. The investigation overall reported the following: TRBV28, TRBJ1-2 and TRBJ2-5 were preferentially used in persistent disease, while TRBV20-1 and TRBJ2-1 were favored in newly diagnosed disease. Sequencing and analysis were restricted to the TCR beta chain. Persistent Graves' disease patients showed lower TCR Shannon entropy and fewer highly expanded clones than newly diagnosed patients, suggesting clonal expansion. Peripheral blood alone was examined, since thyroid tissue, which constituted the primary lesion, could not be accessed. The authors noted that the small sample size was a limitation that may lower accuracy. More public clonotypes were shared among persistent patients (roughly 2,700) than among newly diagnosed patients (roughly 1,000).

The time point label for this specimen denotes: newly diagnosed GD, antithyroid drugs for less than 3 months. For both TCR sequencing and RNA sequencing, RNA was extracted from PBMCs in TRIzol. The diagnosis of Graves' disease was made according to American Thyroid Association guidelines. The patients came from an endocrinology department in Xi'an, China. Each patient gave 7 to 9.5 milliliters of peripheral blood, collected in an EDTA anticoagulant tube. Ficoll Paque Plus density gradient separation was used to isolate PBMCs, and no further T cell sorting was done. An Agilent 2100 Bioanalyzer and agarose gel were used to check RNA quality, and a NanoDrop 2000 was used to measure RNA concentration. This clonotype turned up a few times. It lacks a known antigen. Base-call qualities are not available, and no considerably larger clone is one nucleotide away. The germline V gene gives CDR1 as LGHNA and CDR2 as YSLEER. The CDR3 runs 15 amino acids, cysteine and phenylalanine included. Here the CDR3 DNA is all that survives: 45 bases in frame from base 1. The V end loses 0 bases and the J end loses 8 bases, and a stretch of 14 bases separates them.

Library preparation used multiplex PCR. Sequenced using an Illumina HiSeq 4000. iRepertoire HTBI primers and Arm-PCR amplification of CDR3 regions were used to construct TCR beta libraries. Before sequencing, the PCR products went through gel purification. Per the authors' processing: Gene usage analysis of CDR3 amino acid clonotypes relied on the 60 or so TRBV and fewer than 15 TRBJ segments identified across samples. COPE and FqMerger were used to merge filtered high-quality paired reads into contigs. BLAST was used to align contigs to IMGT TRBV, TRBD and TRBJ reference genes, with CDR3 defined following IMGT. Any clonotype with a frequency above 0.1% was classified as a highly expanded clone. Shannon entropy served as the measure of repertoire diversity, while the Gini coefficient captured V-J evenness. Clonotypes shared by more than one individual were considered public. TCRdb applied fastp at Q25 and MiXCR to the public reads, then kept only in-frame beta chains. Each CDR3 protein appears once, grouped with its most common genes and DNA. These V and J calls originate from TCRdb's pipeline instead of the authors' own analysis. In all, the sample holds 360,000 or so distinct CDR3 sequences, and over 15% of those were seen once. Of the sample, just under 30% falls within the top ten clones.

This sample also appeared in a second study, on T cells in Graves' hyperthyroidism and ophthalmopathy. Per that second paper: Stable Graves' hyperthyroidism was defined as no progression to ophthalmopathy during 18 months of follow-up. Hyperthyroidism patients were newly diagnosed, with disease duration under 2 months, and aged 18 to 65 years. Any patient with an uncontrolled infection, another autoimmune disease, pregnancy or lactation was excluded. Diagnoses were based on clinical symptoms, serum thyroxine and TRAb, thyroid ultrasound and orbital computed tomography. For the first round of RT-PCR on the TCR CDR3, the HTBI primer set was used together with the Qiagen OneStep RT-PCR kit. Most expanded thyroid clonotypes (frequency above 0.001) were also detected in blood, suggesting blood repertoires may reflect thyroid immune responses. Ophthalmopathy was separated from stable hyperthyroidism by a 13 V-J signature model, with just over 85% sensitivity and about 81% specificity obtained in cross-validation and 80%/75% obtained in testing. In validation, the model predicted progression to ophthalmopathy with over 65% sensitivity and around 72% specificity, a median of around 6.6 months before onset. TCR V-J signatures able to tell the groups apart were searched for in a discovery cohort of 90 to 100 patients, of whom approximately 40 had Graves' ophthalmopathy and about 55 had stable Graves' hyperthyroidism. Whether ophthalmopathy could be predicted prospectively was tested in an independent validation cohort made up of approximately 19 hyperthyroidism patients plus 17 patients who later progressed to ophthalmopathy. For training and testing, the 95 to 100 patients in the discovery cohort were randomly divided in a 7:3 ratio. In addition, the study compared T-cell repertoires in thyroid tissue and in blood from a handful of Graves' hyperthyroidism patients. After blood sampling, hyperthyroidism patients were treated with methimazole at a starting dose of 30 mg daily, and ophthalmopathy patients were treated with high-dose intravenous methylprednisolone. Libraries were constructed in a second round of multiplex PCR, after which size selection and purification were carried out. The libraries were sequenced on an Illumina HiSeq2000 using paired-end 100 bp reads. Raw data were processed with SOAPnuke, discarding reads with adapters, uncalled bases, mean Phred below 15, or no exact constant-primer or identifier match. COPE v1.2.5 was used to merge high-quality paired reads, and clonotypes were defined as unique nucleotide sequences. MiTCR v1.1 was used to align the clonotypes against IMGT TRBV, TRBD and TRBJ reference segments. The analysis included only V-J combinations with a frequency above 0.0001, which together covered around 99% of the repertoires. A TCS score was defined as the ratio between F50 (clonal expansion) and ExV (chaos), using BLOSUM62-based TCRdist between CDR3 peptides within each V-J. Welch's t-statistics and random forest reduced 450 to 600 V-J features to about 13, which were used in a naive Bayes classifier (R e1071). Sample size was not statistically predetermined, and investigators were not blinded to group allocation. According to the paper, TCR Vbeta CDR3 sequencing was carried out on 135 peripheral blood samples, which came from under 50 ophthalmopathy, under 80 hyperthyroidism and roughly 17 progressor patients.

The chain links TRBV4-3 with TRBJ1-5; TRBD1 is perhaps the D gene, given 5 matching bases. Material: peripheral blood mononuclear cells (PBMCs), obtained at new diagnosis, from a patient treated with antithyroid drugs. The source is a man aged 35-49 years with Graves disease. Donor details come from another sample of the same person, matched by shared clones. CDR3 loop: CASSQDVGPGKPQHF. At the DNA level, the sequence is TGCGCCAGCAGCCAAGATGTGGGCCCAGGGAAGCCCCAGCATTTT.